The 5 T cell receptor beta chains reported below all come from one sample, sequenced in a study of blood T cell repertoires in COVID-19. Repertoires were generated with immunoSEQ multiplex PCR, while TCRdb's copy carries only in-frame clones and drops some. Of about 78,000 clones listed, roughly nine tenths are singletons. The sequenced material came from peripheral blood. The receptors were sampled from a middle-aged man with active or convalescent COVID-19.

The sample holds a few counts of this clone. The genes are TRBV11-2 and TRBJ1-4, with a possible D match to TRBD1 (6 bases). The CDR3 is 14 residues long. Trimming shortened V by 3 bases and J by 8 bases, and 13 bases separated the two germline ends. CDR1 is SGHAT and CDR2 is FQNNGV in the germline V gene. The CDR3 here is CASSFGTGQEKLFF. CDR3 coding DNA: TGTGCCAGCAGCTTCGGAACAGGGCAGGAAAAACTGTTTTTT.

This chain joins TRBV19 and TRBJ1-5; 7 bases fit TRBD1. The CDR3 is 16 amino acids. J was trimmed by 0 bases and V by 6 bases; bases with no gene match: 8. Germline V gene lookup returns CDR1 LNHDA and CDR2 SQIVND (reference sequence). CDR3 bases: TGTGCCAGTAGGGGGACAGTTCTCGGTAGCAATCAGCCCCAGCATTTT. It encodes CASRGTVLGSNQPQHF. The variable domain in full, with the rest retrieved from reference TRBV19 and TRBJ1-5, is DGGITQSPKYLFRKEGQNVTLSCEQNLNHDAMYWYRQDPGQGLRLIYYSQIVNDFQKGDIAEGYSVSREKKESFPLTVTSAQKNPTAFYLCASRGTVLGSNQPQHFGDGTRLSIL.

The V gene is TRBV24-1, the J gene TRBJ2-1, with TRBD2 identical over 7 bases. This CDR3 is built from 16 residues. Looked up from germline, CDR1 is KGHDR and CDR2 is SFDVKD. Trimming removed 3 bases from V and 3 bases from J; junction bases left unmatched: 7. DNA of the CDR3: TGTGCCACCAGTGATCCCAGCGGGGCCTTCTACAATGAGCAGTTCTTC. Its protein product is CATSDPSGAFYNEQFF.

This rearrangement joins TRBV28 to TRBJ1-5, with TRBD1 identical over 7 bases. Losses at the gene ends were 7 bases for V and 5 bases for J; bases not matched to a gene: 17. The germline CDR1 and CDR2 sequences are MDHEN and SYDVKM. The CDR3 consists of 17 residues. This chain's CDR3 is CASTLPRQGTTDQPQHF. In nucleotides, the CDR3 is TGTGCCAGCACCTTACCTAGACAGGGTACTACAGATCAGCCCCAGCATTTT.

This sequence joins TRBV5-1 and TRBJ2-2; no firm D call. The CDR3 sequence is 14 residues long. Germline-derived CDR1 and CDR2 are SGHRS and YFSETQ. V shed 4 bases and J shed 2 bases, with 9 bases lying between them. CDR3 sequence reads: CASSPQANTGELFF. As DNA, the CDR3 is TGCGCCAGCAGCCCCCAAGCAAACACCGGGGAGCTGTTTTTT.